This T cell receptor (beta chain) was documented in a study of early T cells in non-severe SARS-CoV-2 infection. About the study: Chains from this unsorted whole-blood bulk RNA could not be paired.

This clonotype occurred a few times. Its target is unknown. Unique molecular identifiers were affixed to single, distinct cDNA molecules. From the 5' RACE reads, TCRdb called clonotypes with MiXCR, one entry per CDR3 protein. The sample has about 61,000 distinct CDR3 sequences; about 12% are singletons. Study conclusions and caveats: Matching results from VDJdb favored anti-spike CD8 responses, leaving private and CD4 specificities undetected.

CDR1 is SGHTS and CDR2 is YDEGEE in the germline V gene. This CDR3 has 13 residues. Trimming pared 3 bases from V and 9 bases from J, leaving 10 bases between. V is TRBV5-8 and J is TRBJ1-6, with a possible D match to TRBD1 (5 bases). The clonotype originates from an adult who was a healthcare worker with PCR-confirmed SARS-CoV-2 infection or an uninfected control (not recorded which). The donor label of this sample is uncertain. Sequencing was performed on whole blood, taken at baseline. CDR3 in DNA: TGTGCCAGCAGCTCGGACATTCCTTCACCCCTCCACTTT. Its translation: CASSSDIPSPLHF.